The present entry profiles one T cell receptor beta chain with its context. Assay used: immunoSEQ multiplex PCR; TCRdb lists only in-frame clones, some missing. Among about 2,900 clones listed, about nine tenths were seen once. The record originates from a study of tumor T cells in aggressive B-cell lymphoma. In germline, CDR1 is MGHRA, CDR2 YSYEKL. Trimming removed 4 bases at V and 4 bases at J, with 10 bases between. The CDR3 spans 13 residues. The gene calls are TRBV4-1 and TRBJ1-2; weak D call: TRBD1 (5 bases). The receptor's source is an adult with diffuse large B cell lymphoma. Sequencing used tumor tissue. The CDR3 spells CASSLTGVYGYTF. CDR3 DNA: TGCGCCAGCAGCCTAACAGGTGTCTATGGCTACACCTTC.